Sequencing of this T cell receptor (beta chain) was carried out in a study of graft-versus-host responses after intestinal transplantation. Study-wide results and caveats: The recipient marrow held GvH clones, and some of them showed up first in ileum or blood.

Of note for this clone: The antigen is unknown.

Using immunoSEQ multiplex PCR, the repertoire was profiled, and TCRdb retains in-frame clones only, with some absent. The table has around 120,000 clones, 95% seen once. The V gene's germline CDR1 is LNHNV and CDR2 YYDKDF (reference sequence). The CDR3 is made up of 14 amino acids. The V end was cut by 8 bases, the J end by 0 bases, with 12 bases between. The clonotype was recovered from a human donor who received an intestinal transplant. The starting material was unstimulated CD8+ T cells sorted from spleen or lymph node cells, obtained before intestinal transplant. The rearrangement joins TRBV15 to TRBJ2-3; D ambiguous. The CDR3 here is CATAAEESTDTQYF. In DNA, the CDR3 is TGTGCCACCGCCGCCGAGGAGAGCACAGATACGCAGTATTTT.